This T cell receptor (beta chain) was sequenced during a study of blood T cell repertoires in COVID-19. Study-wide context: Material from acute and convalescent COVID-19 was sourced from the United States, Italy and Spain.

This CDR3 comprises 13 residues. V was trimmed by 5 bases and J by 0 bases, leaving 8 bases between them. Germline values: CDR1 MNHEY, CDR2 SVGAGI. While infection was still active, Seattle patients were enrolled and then followed longitudinally. Authors' processing steps: Scientists estimated how many nucleated cells there were by amplifying reference gene primers. Repertoires were generated with immunoSEQ multiplex PCR, while TCRdb's copy carries only in-frame clones and drops some. For V, J and clone size, that table is used; D and trimming come from the DNA. The sample records roughly 150,000 clones, more than 75% being singletons.

The sequence derives from a man younger than 30 with COVID-19, enrolled during active disease. V gene TRBV6-5 combines with J gene TRBJ2-7; D might be TRBD1 (5 bases). The sample consisted of peripheral blood. The CDR3 bases are TGTGCCAGCAGTCGGACACCCTCCTACGAGCAGTACTTC. Translating it yields CASSRTPSYEQYF.